One and the same sample provided the 26 T cell receptor beta chains below, sequenced in a study of human T cells and chemical hapten exposure. Time point described: patch test 3, about 24 weeks after DPC sensitization. Specified treatment: therapeutic diphenylcyclopropenone sensitization with weekly scalp DPC. TCRdb passed the RACE reads through MiXCR, listing each CDR3 protein once. The table includes 150,000 to 200,000 distinct CDR3 sequences, about 30% detected once. The sequenced sample was whole blood, obtained in connection with sensitization to the hapten diphenylcyclopropenone (DPC). The receptors shown here come from a woman younger than 30 with alopecia areata. Some clones in this sample may be carry-over from other donors' samples.

The table lists this clonotype with a few counts. CDR3 DNA: TGTGCCACCAGCAGAGAATCTAACTATGGCTACACCTTC. Its translation is CATSRESNYGYTF. V and J are TRBV15 and TRBJ1-2; D remains ambiguous. Germline CDR1 reads LNHNV; CDR2 reads YYDKDF (reference sequence). Trimming shortened V by 0 bases and J by 0 bases, and 2 bases separated the two germline ends. This CDR3 is built from 13 residues.

This clonotype was observed once. The CDR3 loop reads CASSQPTSGRLHNEQFF. The CDR3 coding sequence is TGCGCCAGCAGCCAACCGACTAGCGGGAGACTGCACAATGAGCAGTTCTTC. J is TRBJ2-1 and V is TRBV4-1, with TRBD2 matching over 12 bases. Germline V CDR1 and CDR2: MGHRA, YSYEKL. V lost 2 bases to trimming and J lost 5 bases; unmatched junction nucleotides: 7. This CDR3 region has 17 residues.

The CDR3, as DNA: TGTGCCAGCAGCTGGGGACAGGCACGGGAGACCCAGTACTTC. Translating it yields CASSWGQARETQYF. V usage is TRBV7-9 and J usage is TRBJ2-5; TRBD1 matches at 8 bases. Germline V CDR1 and CDR2: SEHNR, FQNEAQ (reference sequence). J gave up 5 bases and V 4 bases, and 6 bases lay outside the gene matches. This CDR3 contains 14 residues.

V gene TRBV29-1 combines with J gene TRBJ2-7, with 11 bases fitting TRBD2. Germline V CDR1 and CDR2: SQVTM, ANQGSEA. The V and J ends lost 4 bases and 5 bases, in that order; junction bases with no gene match: 10. The CDR3 has 15 residues. This CDR3 reads CSVGIPSGRTHEQYF. CDR3 DNA sequence: TGCAGCGTTGGGATCCCTAGCGGGAGGACCCACGAGCAGTACTTC.

This clonotype has a count of ten or more. The chain couples TRBV12-3 or TRBV12-4 to TRBJ1-3, with D perhaps TRBD1 (6 bases). The CDR3 sequence is 15 residues long. The V and J ends lost 6 bases and 3 bases respectively, with 15 bases between them. The DNA for the CDR3 is TGTGCCAGCAGACCTACAGGGACAAATGGAAACACCATATATTTT. Protein sequence: CASRPTGTNGNTIYF.

The chain links TRBV7-2 to TRBJ2-3; D unresolved. From germline, CDR1 is SGHTA and CDR2 FQGNSA. CDR3 length equals 12 residues. V shed 5 bases and J shed 4 bases, with 7 bases lying between them. As DNA, the CDR3 is TGTGCCAGCAGCGCCGTTTCAGATACGCAGTATTTT. It yields the protein CASSAVSDTQYF.

The rearrangement links TRBV19 to TRBJ2-1; unclear D gene. Germline V gene lookup returns CDR1 LNHDA and CDR2 SQIVND (reference sequence). This CDR3 spans 13 amino acids. V dropped 6 bases and J dropped 8 bases, with 14 bases sitting between them. The CDR3 DNA is TGTGCCAGTAGCCCGCAGAAAGGAGATGAGCAGTTCTTC. Protein product: CASSPQKGDEQFF.

The J gene is TRBJ2-2, the V gene TRBV28, with unresolved D. CDR3 length equals 15 residues. Germline CDR1 and CDR2: MDHEN and SYDVKM. The V and J ends lost 6 bases and 1 base respectively, with 12 bases between them. The DNA of the CDR3 is TGTGCCAGCAGCAACATAAACGGGAACACCGGGGAGCTGTTTTTT. This translates into CASSNINGNTGELFF.

This clonotype was recorded at least ten times. CDR3 sequence reads: CSTRQGLKGFF. In DNA, the CDR3 is TGCAGCACCCGCCAGGGACTAAAAGGGTTCTTC. This chain connects TRBV29-1 to TRBJ2-1; 7 bases map to TRBD2. Unmatched junction bases numbered 13, after V lost 8 bases and J lost 15 bases. The CDR3 has 11 amino acids. From germline, CDR1 is SQVTM and CDR2 ANQGSEA.

The chain couples TRBV6-5 to TRBJ2-1, with D unresolved. In germline, CDR1 is MNHEY, CDR2 SVGAGI. The CDR3 covers 14 residues. Deletions cut 5 bases from V and 6 bases from J, with 14 bases between. The chain's CDR3 is CASSESDGSNEQFF. The DNA of the CDR3 is TGTGCCAGCAGTGAGTCGGACGGGTCCAATGAGCAGTTCTTC.

This clonotype has more than one count but fewer than ten. The chain is built from TRBV12-3 or TRBV12-4 and TRBJ2-7; D gene uncertain. The length of the CDR3 is 13 residues. V was pared by 3 bases and J by 2 bases, with 8 bases between. CDR3 DNA sequence: TGTGCCAGCAGTTTGTACAGCCCCTACGAGCAGTACTTC. Translation gives CASSLYSPYEQYF.

The gene calls are TRBV5-1 and TRBJ2-1; maybe TRBD2 (6 bases). Deletions cut 7 bases from V and 6 bases from J, with 14 bases between. Germline V gene lookup returns CDR1 SGHRS and CDR2 YFSETQ. The CDR3 runs to 13 residues. Written as DNA, the CDR3 is TGCGCCAGCTCCGAGCTAGCGACCAATGAGCAGTTCTTC. This gives the protein CASSELATNEQFF.

This clonotype has more than one count but fewer than ten. The chain joins TRBV29-1 to TRBJ1-1, with TRBD1 identical over 9 bases. CDR3 length equals 13 residues. The ends lost 7 bases at V and 3 bases at J; junction bases unmatched: 6. The germline V gene has CDR1 SQVTM and CDR2 ANQGSEA. The CDR3 coding sequence is TGCAGCGCCGCGGACAGGGGTTACACTGAAGCTTTCTTT. This codes for CSAADRGYTEAFF.

This clonotype was picked up a small number of times. The V and J genes are TRBV10-3 and TRBJ2-1; TRBD2 might be the D (6 bases). The CDR3 is made up of 15 amino acids. Per the germline V gene, CDR1 is ENHRY and CDR2 is SYGVKD. Deletions cut 5 bases from V and 0 bases from J, with 11 bases between. The chain's CDR3 is CAISPSASSYNEQFF. The CDR3 DNA follows: TGTGCCATCAGTCCTAGCGCGAGCTCCTACAATGAGCAGTTCTTC.

V is TRBV3-1 and J is TRBJ1-6; D unresolved. V lost 0 bases to trimming and J lost 14 bases, with 20 bases between them. The CDR3 has 16 amino acids. CDR1 is LGHDT and CDR2 is YNNKEL in the germline V gene (reference sequence). CDR3 amino acids: CASSQDSTGVRFTLHF. The CDR3 nucleotides are TGTGCCAGCAGCCAAGATTCTACGGGAGTACGCTTCACCCTCCACTTT.

This clonotype was counted a few times. The chain employs TRBV9 and TRBJ2-6; D is perhaps TRBD1 (6 bases). The CDR3 has 14 residues. The V end was cut by 4 bases, the J end by 2 bases, with 7 bases between. The germline V gene encodes CDR1 SGDLS and CDR2 YYNGEE. In DNA, the CDR3 is TGTGCCAGCAGCAACAGGGCTGGGGCCAACGTCCTGACTTTC. It is translated as CASSNRAGANVLTF.

This sequence joins TRBV4-1 and TRBJ1-4; D perhaps matches TRBD1 (5 bases). V was cut by 1 base and J by 5 bases, with 11 bases left in between. The length of the CDR3 is 15 residues. The V gene's germline CDR1 is MGHRA and CDR2 YSYEKL. CDR3 bases: TGCGCCAGCAGCCAAGCAGGGTTGGGGAATGAAAAACTGTTTTTT. Its translation is CASSQAGLGNEKLFF.

This clonotype has only a few counts. The CDR3 sequence: CASSLEWTVGGYTF. DNA for the CDR3: TGTGCCAGCAGCTTAGAGTGGACAGTTGGTGGCTACACCTTC. The chain recombines TRBV11-2 with TRBJ1-2; TRBD1 might be the D (6 bases). The length of the CDR3 is 14 residues. Germline values: CDR1 SGHAT, CDR2 FQNNGV. The V and J ends lost 0 bases and 7 bases respectively, with 12 bases between them.

This clonotype was detected ten times or more. The V call is TRBV9, the J call TRBJ2-3; D is undetermined. Germline CDR1 SGDLS, CDR2 YYNGEE. Trimming took 0 bases from V and 4 from J, leaving 3 bases between them. The CDR3 spans 12 residues. The CDR3 coding sequence is TGTGCCAGCAGCGTAGCTTCAGATACGCAGTATTTT. Its translation is CASSVASDTQYF.

The J gene is TRBJ2-3, the V gene TRBV10-3, with D unresolved. V was shortened by 6 bases and J by 6 bases, with 10 bases between the two germline ends. The CDR3 spans 12 residues. Germline V lookup: CDR1 ENHRY, CDR2 SYGVKD. This chain's CDR3 is CAISRDEDTQYF. CDR3 coding DNA: TGTGCCATCAGCAGAGATGAGGATACGCAGTATTTT.

This clonotype was observed a few times. The chain links TRBV5-1 to TRBJ1-2, with no clear D. Germline CDR1 is SGHRS and CDR2 is YFSETQ. The CDR3 runs to 13 residues. V gave up 0 bases and J gave up 2 bases, with 5 bases separating them. The CDR3 sequence: CASSLAPNYGYTF. CDR3 nucleotides: TGCGCCAGCAGCTTGGCCCCCAACTATGGCTACACCTTC. Complete variable domain (other parts from reference TRBV5-1 and TRBJ1-2): KAGVTQTPRYLIKTRGQQVTLSCSPISGHRSVSWYQQTPGQGLQFLFEYFSETQRNKGNFPGRFSGRQFSNSRSEMNVSTLELGDSALYLCASSLAPNYGYTFGSGTRLTVV.

This clonotype was observed a handful of times. The genes are TRBV7-2 and TRBJ1-6, with D tentatively TRBD1 (6 bases). This CDR3 comprises 13 residues. The V end was cut by 5 bases, the J end by 13 bases, with 15 bases between. CDR1 is SGHTA, CDR2 FQGNSA, per germline. CDR3 DNA: TGTGCCAGCAGCGCCCGACAGGCTCCTCCCCTCCACTTT. Protein sequence: CASSARQAPPLHF.

This clonotype was observed a few times. V usage is TRBV20-1 and J usage is TRBJ1-2; possibly TRBD1 for D (6 bases). The CDR3 runs to 12 residues. V was pared by 4 bases and J by 8 bases, with 14 bases between. The germline gives CDR1 DFQATT, CDR2 SNEGSKA (reference sequence). CDR3 residues: CSAIRGTWGYTF. The CDR3 coding sequence is TGCAGTGCTATAAGGGGGACTTGGGGCTACACCTTC.

This sequence joins TRBV6-5 and TRBJ1-1, with unresolved D. CDR3 length: 14 amino acids. Looked up from germline, CDR1 is MNHEY and CDR2 is SVGAGI. Trimming took 1 base from V and 2 from J, leaving 8 bases between them. DNA of the CDR3: TGTGCCAGCAGTTACTTGGGCACCAACACTGAAGCTTTCTTT. Translation: CASSYLGTNTEAFF.

A remark on this clonotype: The missing conserved phenylalanine or tryptophan at the end of this CDR3 makes a read error likely. The chain couples TRBV9 to TRBJ2-1; tentative D call: TRBD1 (5 bases). The CDR3 spans 15 residues. The ends were cut back, 3 bases at V and 2 bases at J, with 12 bases in the middle. CDR1 and CDR2 from the germline V gene are SGDLS and YYNGEE. The CDR3 reads CASSAQGPPYNEQFS. The CDR3 DNA sequence: TGTGCCAGCAGCGCGCAGGGTCCCCCCTACAATGAGCAGTTCTCC.

The chain uses TRBV9 and TRBJ2-3; possible D gene TRBD2, 6 bases. The germline gives CDR1 SGDLS, CDR2 YYNGEE. This CDR3 spans 17 amino acids. The V end lost 4 bases, the J end lost 0 bases, and 18 bases lay between the germline ends. For the CDR3, the DNA is TGTGCCAGCAGCCTAAATCTCGGGGCGGGAAGCACAGATACGCAGTATTTT. It encodes CASSLNLGAGSTDTQYF.